A single sample is the source of the 20 T cell receptor beta chains below, sequenced in a study of blood T cell repertoires in COVID-19. Measured with immunoSEQ multiplex PCR; TCRdb has only the in-frame clones, and not every one. The sample has approximately 160,000 clones; almost 85% are singletons. Sequencing was carried out using peripheral blood. The source is a man younger than 35 with active or convalescent COVID-19.

The chain uses TRBV15 and TRBJ2-7; 8 bases are a match to TRBD1. In germline, CDR1 is LNHNV, CDR2 YYDKDF (reference sequence). Trimming cost V 3 bases and J 4 bases; bases outside gene matches: 8. This CDR3 region has 15 residues. The chain's CDR3 is CATSSPTGVRYEQYF. Written as DNA, the CDR3 is TGTGCCACCAGCAGCCCGACAGGGGTAAGATACGAGCAGTACTTC.

The rearrangement joins TRBV6-2 or TRBV6-3 to TRBJ2-5; no clear D. With 4 bases removed from V and 5 bases from J, the gap between germline ends came to 17 bases. The CDR3 has 15 amino acids. CDR1 and CDR2 (germline): MNHEY, SVGEGT. The CDR3 is CASSSPTGGRETQYF. The CDR3 DNA follows: TGTGCCAGCAGTTCCCCGACCGGCGGCCGGGAGACCCAGTACTTC.

The V call is TRBV28, the J call TRBJ1-5; D is perhaps TRBD1 (5 bases). Trimming pared 2 bases from V and 5 bases from J, leaving 10 bases between. Looked up from germline, CDR1 is MDHEN and CDR2 is SYDVKM. CDR3 size: 14 residues. The DNA for the CDR3 is TGTGCCAGCAGTTTAACAGGCGGCCATCAGCCCCAGCATTTT. Its protein is CASSLTGGHQPQHF.

The rearrangement uses TRBV30 and TRBJ1-4; D is ambiguous. The germline V and J ends were trimmed by 2 bases and 8 bases, with 24 bases remaining between them. Germline V CDR1 and CDR2: GTSNPN, SVGIG (reference sequence). The CDR3 is 17 residues long. The CDR3 nucleotides are TGTGCCTGGAGTTACACTAGTGGTAGGACTTTTGGAGAAAAACTGTTTTTT. It translates to CAWSYTSGRTFGEKLFF.

This clone was picked up a small number of times. The J gene is TRBJ2-7, the V gene TRBV7-9, with TRBD2 matching 14 bases. Germline CDR1 and CDR2: SEHNR and FQNEAQ (reference sequence). The ends lost 2 bases at V and 4 bases at J; junction bases unmatched: 4. The CDR3 is 16 residues long. DNA for the CDR3: TGTGCCAGCAGCTTACGACTAGCGGGAGGGCAGTACGAGCAGTACTTC. Translation: CASSLRLAGGQYEQYF. The whole variable domain, remainder taken from reference TRBV7-9 and TRBJ2-7, is DTGVSQNPRHKITKRGQNVTFRCDPISEHNRLYWYRQTLGQGPEFLTYFQNEAQLEKSRLLSDRFSAERPKGSFSTLEIQRTEQGDSAMYLCASSLRLAGGQYEQYFGPGTRLTVT.

The V and J genes are TRBV19 and TRBJ2-3; 8 bases line up with TRBD2. With V trimmed by 1 base and J by 4 bases, 4 bases remained unmatched. The CDR3 sequence is 15 residues long. Germline CDR1 and CDR2: LNHDA and SQIVND (reference sequence). DNA for the CDR3: TGTGCCAGTAGTATAGTCGCTAGCGGGCCAGATACGCAGTATTTT. As protein: CASSIVASGPDTQYF.

The genes are TRBV6-5 and TRBJ2-7; TRBD2 matches 15 bases. The CDR3 runs to 15 residues. Germline V gene data show CDR1 as MNHEY and CDR2 as SVGAGI. Germline trimming cut 6 bases from V and 7 bases from J; bases unmatched to any gene: 7. In DNA form, the CDR3 reads TGTGCCAGCAGACAACGGACTAGCGGGAGGGGAGAGCAGTACTTC. This encodes CASRQRTSGRGEQYF.

V is TRBV7-8 and J is TRBJ2-3; 13 positions agree with TRBD2. V shed 6 bases, J shed 5 bases, and the junction held 14 bases outside the gene matches. CDR3 size: 18 residues. Germline V gene sequence: CDR1 SGHVS, CDR2 FQNEAQ. CDR3 nucleotide sequence: TGTGCCAGCAGTTTTGGGGGACTAGCGGGGTCCTCGGTAGATACGCAGTATTTT. It codes for CASSFGGLAGSSVDTQYF.

The chain carries TRBV19 and TRBJ1-5; D perhaps matches TRBD1 (5 bases). The CDR3 has 14 amino acids. V was cut by 4 bases and J by 2 bases, with 9 bases left in between. Germline CDR1 reads LNHDA; CDR2 reads SQIVND (reference sequence). The CDR3 nucleotides are TGTGCCAGTAGTACCGGACAACGCAATCAGCCCCAGCATTTT. It is translated as CASSTGQRNQPQHF.

This clone was seen a single time. The chain couples TRBV2 to TRBJ1-1; 7 positions match TRBD1. Losses at the gene ends were 10 bases for V and 10 bases for J; bases not matched to a gene: 12. Germline values: CDR1 SNHLY, CDR2 FYNNEI. CDR3 length equals 12 residues. CDR3 sequence (DNA): TGTGCCATCGGAAGGGGGCAGGATGTAGCTTTCTTT. As protein: CAIGRGQDVAFF.

The rearrangement uses TRBV27 and TRBJ2-7; TRBD1 matches at 7 bases. The germline V gene has CDR1 MNHEY and CDR2 SMNVEV (reference sequence). V lost 4 bases to trimming and J lost 6 bases; unmatched junction nucleotides: 3. This CDR3 contains 12 residues. CDR3 sequence (DNA): TGTGCCAGCAGTTCCAACAGGGGCGAGCAGTACTTC. Its protein product is CASSSNRGEQYF.

V gene TRBV28 combines with J gene TRBJ2-1; 11 bases map to TRBD2. The junction had 10 bases not matched to a gene; V was cut back by 3 bases and J by 6 bases. CDR3 length: 17 residues. CDR1 MDHEN and CDR2 SYDVKM come from the germline V gene. CDR3 sequence reads: CASSFPVAGGHLNEQFF. CDR3 in DNA: TGTGCCAGCAGTTTCCCGGTAGCGGGAGGGCATCTCAATGAGCAGTTCTTC.

This chain links TRBV24-1 with TRBJ1-1; 8 bases align to TRBD1. V lost 8 bases and J lost 10; bases outside the gene matches: 14. The CDR3 runs to 14 residues. Per the germline V gene, CDR1 is KGHDR and CDR2 is SFDVKD. Here the CDR3 reads CATTQSTGGEGAFF. CDR3 in DNA: TGTGCCACCACTCAAAGCACAGGGGGAGAGGGAGCTTTCTTT.

This chain joins TRBV11-1 and TRBJ1-4, with a weak D call TRBD1 (5 bases). CDR1 is SGHAT, CDR2 FQDESV, per germline (reference sequence). V gave up 4 bases and J gave up 6 bases, with 12 bases separating them. This CDR3 has 14 amino acids. Here the CDR3 DNA reads TGTGCCAGCAGCTCTCCGGGACTGGATGAAAAACTGTTTTTT. This encodes CASSSPGLDEKLFF. Full variable domain (outside the CDR3, taken from reference TRBV11-1 and TRBJ1-4): EAEVAQSPRYKITEKSQAVAFWCDPISGHATLYWYRQILGQGPELLVQFQDESVVDDSQLPKDRFSAERLKGVDSTLKIQPAELGDSAMYLCASSSPGLDEKLFFGSGTQLSVL.

V usage is TRBV2 and J usage is TRBJ2-6; D is ambiguous. Germline-derived CDR1 and CDR2 are SNHLY and FYNNEI. This CDR3 contains 14 residues. Trimming left V 6 bases short and J 2 bases short, with 8 bases between. The DNA of the CDR3 is TGTGCCAGCAGCATCCCAGCTGGGGCCAACGTCCTGACTTTC. Translated: CASSIPAGANVLTF.

The CDR3: CASSLQGAWSEQYF. Here the CDR3 DNA reads TGCGCCAGCAGCTTGCAGGGGGCCTGGAGCGAGCAGTACTTC. This rearrangement joins TRBV5-1 to TRBJ2-7; 8 bases are shared with TRBD1. Germline V gene data show CDR1 as SGHRS and CDR2 as YFSETQ. With V trimmed by 1 base and J by 6 bases, 6 bases remained unmatched. The CDR3 covers 14 residues.

V gene TRBV11-3 combines with J gene TRBJ2-2; 9 bases agree with TRBD1. In germline, CDR1 is SGHNT, CDR2 YENEEA. J gave up 0 bases and V 5 bases, and 7 bases lay outside the gene matches. The CDR3 runs to 17 residues. This CDR3 is CASSGTGGASNTGELFF. CDR3 sequence (DNA): TGTGCCAGCAGCGGTACAGGGGGCGCTTCGAACACCGGGGAGCTGTTTTTT.

This clone has only one observation. J is TRBJ2-7 and V is TRBV7-2; perhaps TRBD2 as D (6 bases). The CDR3 consists of 16 residues. In germline, CDR1 is SGHTA, CDR2 FQGNSA. Between the trimmed V and J ends, which lost 1 base and 0 bases, there was a span of 13 bases. CDR3 sequence (DNA): TGTGCCAGCAGCTTAGGAAAAGCGGGTTTCTCCTACGAGCAGTACTTC. Protein product: CASSLGKAGFSYEQYF.

V usage is TRBV5-1 and J usage is TRBJ2-5; possible D gene TRBD1, 6 bases. Germline CDR1 and CDR2: SGHRS and YFSETQ. V gave up 3 bases and J gave up 5 bases, with 17 bases separating them. The CDR3 is made up of 15 amino acids. This CDR3 is CASSSLPGHRETQYF. DNA of the CDR3: TGCGCCAGCAGCTCCCTACCGGGACACAGGGAGACCCAGTACTTC.

The CDR3 sequence: CASSYDRGGNEKLFF. The CDR3, as DNA: TGTGCCAGCAGTTACGATCGGGGGGGGAATGAAAAACTGTTTTTT. This rearrangement joins TRBV6-6 to TRBJ1-4; D perhaps matches TRBD1 (5 bases). This CDR3 is 15 amino acids long. V shed 2 bases and J shed 5 bases, with 12 bases lying between them. The germline CDR1 and CDR2 sequences are MNHNY and SVGAGI (reference sequence).